This TCR beta chain appears in the sequencing data of a study of vaccination and CD4 T cells after COVID-19. This CDR3 is built from 14 residues. Trimming stripped 3 bases from V and 4 bases from J, with 12 bases between. Germline V gene lookup returns CDR1 SNHLY and CDR2 FYNNEI. This clonotype was detected once. The antigen remains undetermined. The time point: late sampling 161 to 241 days after vaccination in a few convalescent patients. The treatment is: approximately 11-day PBMC culture with coronavirus spike peptide pools or control peptides (ViraFEST assay). Peptide pools at roughly 11 ug/ml, together with around 10 IU/ml IL-2, were added to cultures of approximately 2 million PBMCs per well. An Oncomine TCR Beta short-read assay was used to sequence the DNA from cultured CD4+ T cells. TCRdb ran MiXCR on the PCR reads and lists one entry per CDR3 protein. The table includes about 21,000 distinct CDR3 sequences, 46% detected once.

The study, taken as a whole, reports: In convalescent patients, 304 of 307 vaccine-specific clones were mono-reactive for SARS-CoV-2 spike.

The sequenced sample was CD4+ T cells from blood, cultured in vitro, obtained about 7 months after SARS-CoV-2 vaccination. The receptor was derived from a human donor who had recovered from COVID-19. V usage is TRBV2 and J usage is TRBJ1-2, with TRBD1 as a possible D gene (6 bases). CDR3 sequence: CASSEARTVYGYTF. In nucleotides, the CDR3 is TGTGCCAGCAGTGAGGCCCGGACAGTCTATGGCTACACCTTC. The full variable domain, completed using reference TRBV2 and TRBJ1-2, is EPEVTQTPSHQVTQMGQEVILRCVPISNHLYFYWYRQILGQKVEFLVSFYNNEISEKSEIFDDQFSVERPDGSNFTLKIRSTKLEDSAMYFCASSEARTVYGYTFGSGTRLTVV.